These T cell receptor beta chains were read from a single sample in a study of beta chain features in type 1 diabetes. The assay was immunoSEQ multiplex PCR, and TCRdb's table has in-frame clones only and misses some. The sample holds about 160,000 clones, roughly 8% seen once. Sequences were obtained from central memory CD4+ T cells from blood. These receptors all stem from a woman in her forties with type 1 diabetes. Each CDR3 is given with its conserved first and last residue. The D gene is left open where the match is weak. Some rows mark clone size as missing; the rest say once, few, many or name a class of expanded clone.

-,-,TRBV4-1,TRBJ1-2,CASSQDKQAHTF,TGCGCCAGCAGCCAAGATAAGCAGGCTCACACCTTC
-,few,TRBV19,TRBJ2-1,CATSRGTNYNEQFF,TGTGCCACCAGCCGCGGGACGAACTACAATGAGCAGTTCTTC
-,few,TRBV5-1,TRBJ1-2,CASSLVPGDYGYTF,TGCGCCAGCAGCTTGGTTCCCGGGGACTATGGCTACACCTTC
-,-,TRBV10-3,TRBJ1-2,CAISLADRSYGYTF,TGTGCCATCAGCCTTGCTGACAGAAGCTATGGCTACACCTTC
TRBD2,-,TRBV11-2,TRBJ2-5,CASSLGLAGETQYF,TGTGCCAGCAGCTTAGGACTAGCGGGAGAGACCCAGTACTTC
TRBD1,few,TRBV7-8,TRBJ2-7,CASSEHRGYTYEQYF,TGTGCCAGCAGCGAACACAGGGGCTATACCTACGAGCAGTACTTC
TRBD2,-,TRBV9,TRBJ2-1,CASSVRLAGYNEQFF,TGTGCCAGCAGCGTCCGACTAGCGGGCTACAATGAGCAGTTCTTC
TRBD1,-,TRBV9,TRBJ2-3,CASSGQGAGQDTQYF,TGTGCCAGCAGCGGACAGGGGGCTGGGCAAGATACGCAGTATTTT
-,few,TRBV7-6,TRBJ2-7,CASSPRQTYEQYF,TGTGCCAGCAGCCCCCGACAGACCTACGAGCAGTACTTC
-,few,TRBV6-6,TRBJ1-5,CASSQPQGFGQPQHF,TGTGCCAGCAGCCAGCCCCAGGGGTTCGGGCAGCCCCAGCATTTT
TRBD2,few,TRBV5-1,TRBJ2-7,CASSRGEGPSYEQYF,TGCGCCAGCAGCCGGGGGGAGGGGCCGAGCTACGAGCAGTACTTC
TRBD2,-,TRBV5-4,TRBJ2-1,CASSLVTSGPNNEQFF,TGTGCCAGCAGCTTGGTTACTAGCGGGCCAAACAATGAGCAGTTCTTC
-,few,TRBV5-1,TRBJ2-1,CASRVRGGDNEQFF,TGCGCCAGCAGGGTTAGAGGGGGGGACAATGAGCAGTTCTTC
TRBD2,-,TRBV14,TRBJ2-1,CASRQLAGAEQFF,TGTGCCAGCAGACAGCTAGCGGGAGCTGAGCAGTTCTTC
-,-,TRBV5-4,TRBJ2-7,CASRNQGPLGEQYF,TGTGCCAGCAGGAACCAGGGCCCCTTGGGCGAGCAGTACTTC
-,few,TRBV29-1,TRBJ2-1,CSVGDFSYNEQFF,TGCAGCGTTGGGGACTTCTCCTACAATGAGCAGTTCTTC
-,few,TRBV18,TRBJ1-1,CASSPSGDTEAFF,TGTGCCAGCTCACCCTCGGGGGACACTGAAGCTTTCTTT
-,-,TRBV5-6,TRBJ2-7,CASSLYGLAYEQYF,TGTGCCAGCAGCTTGTATGGACTCGCCTACGAGCAGTACTTC
-,few,TRBV25-1,TRBJ1-2,CASTGYSYGYTF,TGTGCCAGCACAGGGTACTCTTATGGCTACACCTTC
TRBD1,few,TRBV7-9,TRBJ2-7,CASSYETGTEQYF,TGTGCCAGCAGCTACGAGACAGGGACCGAGCAGTACTTC
TRBD1,-,TRBV7-2,TRBJ1-4,CASSFYQGARGEKLFF,TGTGCCAGCAGCTTTTACCAGGGGGCGCGGGGTGAAAAACTGTTTTTT
TRBD1,-,TRBV7-9,TRBJ2-7,CASSISGGSYEQYF,TGTGCCAGCAGCATCTCAGGGGGATCCTACGAGCAGTACTTC
-,few,TRBV11-3,TRBJ1-1,CASSRRSGDAEAFF,TGTGCCAGCAGCCGAAGGTCGGGGGACGCTGAAGCTTTCTTT
TRBD1,few,TRBV28,TRBJ1-6,CASSPRTGGRSPLHF,TGTGCCAGCAGTCCCCGGACAGGGGGCAGGTCACCCCTCCACTTT
-,-,TRBV7-6,TRBJ2-7,CASRSLYEQYF,TGTGCCAGCAGATCCCTCTACGAGCAGTACTTC
TRBD1,-,TRBV4-3,TRBJ1-3,CASSQAYATGGSGNTIYF,TGCGCCAGCAGCCAAGCTTATGCTACAGGGGGCTCTGGAAACACCATATATTTT
-,-,TRBV7-7,TRBJ1-4,CASSKGRDEKLFF,TGTGCCAGCAGCAAGGGCAGGGATGAAAAACTGTTTTTT
TRBD1,-,TRBV6-1,TRBJ2-3,CASSRTGTDTQYF,TGTGCCAGCAGTCGGACAGGGACAGATACGCAGTATTTT
-,few,TRBV6-5,TRBJ2-7,CASRQGSYEQYF,TGTGCCAGCAGACAGGGATCCTACGAGCAGTACTTC
-,many,TRBV19,TRBJ2-3,CASSKRGRSTDTQYF,TGTGCCAGTAGTAAGCGAGGGCGCAGCACAGATACGCAGTATTTT
-,few,TRBV25-1,TRBJ2-7,CASRGLAYEQYF,TGTGCCAGCCGAGGACTGGCCTACGAGCAGTACTTC
TRBD1,-,TRBV7-9,TRBJ1-2,CASSPDRVYGYTF,TGTGCCAGCAGCCCGGACAGGGTCTATGGCTACACCTTC
-,few,TRBV25-1,TRBJ1-4,CASSEYGGDYEKLFF,TGTGCCAGCAGTGAATATGGTGGAGATTATGAAAAACTGTTTTTT
-,many,TRBV6-6,TRBJ2-5,CASSRSVGETQYF,TGTGCCAGCAGCCGTAGCGTGGGTGAGACCCAGTACTTC
TRBD1,few,TRBV29-1,TRBJ2-7,CSVRQGTEEQYF,TGCAGCGTCAGACAGGGAACGGAAGAGCAGTACTTC
-,-,TRBV19,TRBJ1-1,CASSKQTMNTEAFF,TGTGCCAGTAGTAAACAGACTATGAACACTGAAGCTTTCTTT
-,-,TRBV11-2,TRBJ2-5,CASSFRTNPSTQYF,TGTGCCAGCAGCTTTAGGACTAACCCCTCGACCCAGTACTTC
TRBD1,-,TRBV7-8,TRBJ1-1,CASCAGTGATEAFF,TGTGCCAGCTGCGCCGGGACAGGGGCCACTGAAGCTTTCTTT
TRBD1,few,TRBV18,TRBJ2-2,CASKGQLNTGELFF,TGTGCCAGCAAGGGACAGTTGAACACCGGGGAGCTGTTTTTT
-,-,TRBV4-3,TRBJ2-1,CASSLRTGGGDNEQFF,TGCGCCAGCAGCCTCCGGACGGGGGGCGGTGACAATGAGCAGTTCTTC
-,few,TRBV7-2,TRBJ2-3,CASSLWASTDTQYF,TGTGCCAGCAGCTTATGGGCCTCCACAGATACGCAGTATTTT
-,-,TRBV4-2,TRBJ2-3,CASSQERADTQYF,TGTGCCAGCAGCCAAGAACGGGCAGATACGCAGTATTTT
-,-,TRBV28,TRBJ1-2,CASSPGQFTSYTF,TGTGCCAGCAGTCCTGGACAGTTTACAAGCTACACCTTC
-,-,TRBV7-9,TRBJ1-2,CASSPWAGGSNYGYTF,TGTGCCAGCAGCCCCTGGGCGGGGGGGTCGAACTATGGCTACACCTTC
-,few,TRBV14,TRBJ1-2,CASSQGQLYGYTF,TGTGCCAGCAGCCAAGGACAGCTCTATGGCTACACCTTC
TRBD2,few,TRBV5-1,TRBJ2-3,CASSLGLAADTQYF,TGCGCCAGCAGCCTGGGACTAGCCGCAGATACGCAGTATTTT
TRBD2,few,TRBV9,TRBJ2-1,CASSVGASGTHSYNEQFF,TGTGCCAGCAGCGTAGGTGCTAGCGGGACCCACTCCTACAATGAGCAGTTCTTC
TRBD2,few,TRBV7-3,TRBJ2-1,CASKLILAGALPGEQFF,TGTGCCAGCAAGCTTATACTAGCGGGAGCCCTTCCGGGGGAGCAGTTCTTC
-,few,TRBV5-4,TRBJ1-1,CASSRPRSEAFF,TGTGCCAGCAGCCGACCCAGGTCTGAAGCTTTCTTT
TRBD1,-,TRBV28,TRBJ1-4,CASSPPGQGNEKLFF,TGTGCCAGCAGTCCCCCGGGACAGGGAAATGAAAAACTGTTTTTT
-,few,TRBV19,TRBJ1-5,CASSIEGRQPQHF,TGTGCCAGTAGTATCGAGGGAAGACAGCCCCAGCATTTT
TRBD1,few,TRBV5-6,TRBJ1-2,CASSLLDRENYGYTF,TGTGCCAGCAGCTTGCTTGACAGGGAGAACTATGGCTACACCTTC
TRBD2,-,TRBV7-2,TRBJ2-1,CASSLRSREGLNEQFF,TGTGCCAGCAGCTTAAGGTCGCGGGAGGGCCTCAATGAGCAGTTCTTC